This entry features one T cell receptor (beta chain) sequence. Before being deemed recovered, Cohort 3 donors had two negative PCRs, clearance, or symptom resolution. Trimming removed 0 bases from V and 3 bases from J; junction bases left unmatched: 15. CDR3 length equals 21 residues. This specimen belongs to a study of blood T cell repertoires in COVID-19. The protocol was immunoSEQ multiplex PCR, while the TCRdb copy is restricted to in-frame clones and leaves out a portion. The data show about 160,000 clones, approximately 81% seen once. The sequencing input was PBMCs or T cells enriched from blood (not recorded which). This sequence was found in a man between 60 and 75 years old who had recovered from COVID-19. The chain is built from TRBV23-1 and TRBJ2-2, with 11 bases lining up with TRBD2. TRBV23-1 falls under the ORF class, with uncertain function. CDR3 residues: CASSQSSAPTSGSRYTGELFF. The CDR3 nucleotides read TGCGCCAGCAGTCAATCGTCAGCCCCTACTAGCGGGAGTAGGTACACCGGGGAGCTGTTTTTT.